The TCR beta chain under discussion was sequenced for a study of Ad26.COV2.S vaccination and SARS-CoV-2 variants. Study-level background: Trial arm assignment for the donor was COV1001 Ad26.COV2.S. Intramuscular Ad26.COV2.S doses were given once or twice, 56 days apart. Findings and caveats of the study: Vaccinated individuals (as opposed to placebo recipients) had higher spike-specific TCR breadth. Reportedly, spike-specific CD8+ and CD4+ T cell responses achieved substantial breadth once vaccination had taken place.

Assay used: immunoSEQ multiplex PCR; TCRdb lists only in-frame clones, some missing. The table lists 250,000 or so clones, approximately 90% of them singletons. As for treatment: some 20 received Ad26.COV2.S at low or high dose, single or two shots; several received placebo; per-sample allocation not given. The samples date from day 63 after the first vaccine or placebo injection. Germline V gene data show CDR1 as SEHNR and CDR2 as FQNEAQ (reference sequence). Trimming removed 3 bases at V and 2 bases at J, with 0 bases between. CDR3 size: 11 residues. This clone was recorded once. The antigen remains undetermined.

The sequenced sample was peripheral blood, obtained in a trial of Ad26.COV2.S vaccine versus placebo. The chain employs TRBV7-9 and TRBJ2-3; no reliable D call. This TCR came from a person between 18 and 65 years old who received the Ad26.COV2.S COVID-19 vaccine or a placebo. For the CDR3, the DNA is TGTGCCAGCAGCTTCACAGATACGCAGTATTTT. Amino acid sequence: CASSFTDTQYF.